The 20 T cell receptor beta chains given below trace back to one sample, sequenced in a study of blood T cell repertoires in COVID-19. Generated by immunoSEQ multiplex PCR, the TCRdb table keeps only in-frame clones and is missing some. In the table there are approximately 69,000 clones, approximately 75% of which are singletons. Specimen: peripheral blood. The receptor set was obtained from a human donor in a cohort sampled during active COVID-19.

This clone was seen just once. The gene calls are TRBV9 and TRBJ1-3; no definite D call. V was cut by 0 bases and J by 0 bases, with 7 bases left in between. Germline CDR1 is SGDLS and CDR2 is YYNGEE. The CDR3 covers 15 residues. The CDR3 spells CASSVGRLSGNTIYF. The CDR3 DNA reads TGTGCCAGCAGCGTAGGCAGACTCTCTGGAAACACCATATATTTT.

This chain uses TRBV7-2 with TRBJ2-7; TRBD2 is a possible D gene (6 bases). The germline V and J ends were trimmed by 3 bases and 1 base, with 13 bases remaining between them. Germline CDR1 and CDR2: SGHTA and FQGNSA. CDR3 length equals 15 residues. The CDR3 DNA follows: TGTGCCAGCAGCTTTCGGGGCGGGGCTTCCTACGAGCAGTACTTC. Translating gives CASSFRGGASYEQYF.

The V and J genes are TRBV5-4 and TRBJ2-2; 11 nucleotides line up with TRBD2. CDR1 is SGHNT, CDR2 YYREEE, per germline (reference sequence). The CDR3 has 15 residues. With V trimmed by 2 bases and J by 5 bases, 2 bases remained unmatched. Here the CDR3 DNA reads TGTGCCAGCAGCTTTAGCGGGAGGGTGACCGGGGAGCTGTTTTTT. Amino acid sequence: CASSFSGRVTGELFF.

V gene TRBV14 combines with J gene TRBJ2-1; weak D call: TRBD2 (6 bases). V was pared by 1 base and J by 4 bases, with 11 bases between. Germline CDR1 SGHDN, CDR2 FVKESK. The CDR3 is 15 residues long. This chain's CDR3 is CASSQGAGPYNEQFF. CDR3 nucleotides: TGTGCCAGCAGCCAAGGGGCGGGGCCGTACAATGAGCAGTTCTTC.

The chain joins TRBV10-2 to TRBJ2-7; TRBD1 might be the D (5 bases). The CDR3 spans 13 residues. V lost 3 bases to trimming and J lost 1 base, with 7 bases between them. CDR1 and CDR2 from the germline V gene are WSHSY and SAAADI. CDR3 bases: TGCGCCAGCAGTGACCGACAGTCCTACGAGCAGTACTTC. Protein product: CASSDRQSYEQYF.

The chain combines TRBV21-1 with TRBJ2-3; the D call in the table, TRBD2, was not verified against the DNA. TRBV21-1 is a recognized pseudogene. The CDR3 length is 17 residues. The DNA of the CDR3 is TGTGCCAGCATCTCCGTTTGTCTAGCGGACTGCACAGATACGCAGTATTTT. Translated, it gives CASISVCLADCTDTQYF.

This chain joins TRBV30 and TRBJ2-5, with D possibly TRBD1 on 6 matching bases. Germline values: CDR1 GTSNPN, CDR2 SVGIG (reference sequence). V lost 0 bases to trimming and J lost 4 bases, with 9 bases between them. This CDR3 is 13 amino acids long. CDR3 amino acids: CAWSVQGRETQYF. CDR3 DNA sequence: TGTGCCTGGAGTGTACAGGGTCGAGAGACCCAGTACTTC.

This chain uses TRBV4-1 with TRBJ2-2; 10 positions agree with TRBD1. The V gene's germline CDR1 is MGHRA and CDR2 YSYEKL. J gave up 0 bases and V 0 bases, and 7 bases lay outside the gene matches. The CDR3 length is 19 residues. The CDR3 region is CASSQEGGGTGANTGELFF. Written as DNA, the CDR3 is TGCGCCAGCAGCCAAGAGGGAGGGGGGACAGGGGCGAACACCGGGGAGCTGTTTTTT.

This chain uses TRBV11-2 with TRBJ1-2, with TRBD1 matching 10 bases. The CDR3 has 17 residues. The junction had 10 bases not matched to a gene; V was cut back by 4 bases and J by 2 bases. Germline lookup yields CDR1 SGHAT and CDR2 FQNNGV. The CDR3 DNA follows: TGTGCCAGCAGCTCCTTACTCTTGGGACAGGGGAACTATGGCTACACCTTC. Residues: CASSSLLLGQGNYGYTF.

This clone was observed once. V and J are TRBV28 and TRBJ2-5; 7 bases line up with TRBD1. Germline trimming cut 5 bases from V and 2 bases from J; bases unmatched to any gene: 5. The length of the CDR3 is 14 residues. Looked up from germline, CDR1 is MDHEN and CDR2 is SYDVKM. CDR3 amino acids: CASSVTGEQETQYF. CDR3 nucleotide sequence: TGTGCCAGCAGTGTTACAGGGGAGCAAGAGACCCAGTACTTC. The full variable domain, in which reference TRBV28 and TRBJ2-5 provide the parts outside the CDR3, is DVKVTQSSRYLVKRTGEKVFLECVQDMDHENMFWYRQDPGLGLRLIYFSYDVKMKEKGDIPEGYSVSREKKERFSLILESASTNQTSMYLCASSVTGEQETQYFGPGTRLLVL.

The genes are TRBV27 and TRBJ2-7; TRBD1 matches 8 bases. CDR3 length: 14 amino acids. Germline V gene sequence: CDR1 MNHEY, CDR2 SMNVEV (reference sequence). With 6 bases clipped from V and 3 bases from J, the junction kept 7 bases outside the gene matches. Written as DNA, the CDR3 is TGTGCCAGCAGCCTATTCGGGACAGGCTACGAGCAGTACTTC. Its translation is CASSLFGTGYEQYF.

This sequence joins TRBV9 and TRBJ2-2, with TRBD1 as a possible D gene (5 bases). Germline V gene sequence: CDR1 SGDLS, CDR2 YYNGEE. V was shortened by 1 base and J by 6 bases, with 13 bases between the two germline ends. CDR3 length: 15 residues. The CDR3 reads CASSVSQGPAGELFF. The DNA for the CDR3 is TGTGCCAGCAGCGTAAGTCAGGGTCCGGCCGGGGAGCTGTTTTTT. The whole variable domain, remainder taken from reference TRBV9 and TRBJ2-2, is DSGVTQTPKHLITATGQRVTLRCSPRSGDLSVYWYQQSLDQGLQFLIQYYNGEERAKGNILERFSAQQFPDLHSELNLSSLELGDSALYFCASSVSQGPAGELFFGEGSRLTVL.

This clone was counted between two and nine times. V gene TRBV19 combines with J gene TRBJ2-1, with 8 bases lining up with TRBD2. This CDR3 comprises 15 residues. Germline lookup yields CDR1 LNHDA and CDR2 SQIVND (reference sequence). Trimming at V came to 7 bases and at J to 4 bases, leaving 9 bases not matched to a gene. CDR3 nucleotides: TGTGCCAGTACCCCAAGCGGGGGAGCTTACAATGAGCAGTTCTTC. Its translation: CASTPSGGAYNEQFF. The whole variable domain, filled in from reference TRBV19 and TRBJ2-1, reads DGGITQSPKYLFRKEGQNVTLSCEQNLNHDAMYWYRQDPGQGLRLIYYSQIVNDFQKGDIAEGYSVSREKKESFPLTVTSAQKNPTAFYLCASTPSGGAYNEQFFGPGTRLTVL.

The gene calls are TRBV10-3 and TRBJ2-2; 13 nucleotides line up with TRBD2. With 0 bases clipped from V and 2 bases from J, the junction kept 6 bases outside the gene matches. The CDR3 consists of 19 residues. The germline V gene has CDR1 ENHRY and CDR2 SYGVKD. The CDR3 DNA is TGTGCCATCAGTGAGTCTTCGACTAGCGGGGGGACAAACACCGGGGAGCTGTTTTTT. This gives the protein CAISESSTSGGTNTGELFF.

The rearrangement joins TRBV7-9 to TRBJ2-3, with 8 bases that match TRBD2. V shed 2 bases, J shed 4 bases, and the junction held 11 bases outside the gene matches. Looked up from germline, CDR1 is SEHNR and CDR2 is FQNEAQ (reference sequence). This CDR3 has 17 amino acids. DNA of the CDR3: TGTGCCAGCAGCTTAAAGGTTAAGAGCGGGAGTCCAGATACGCAGTATTTT. This translates into CASSLKVKSGSPDTQYF.

The chain carries TRBV10-3 and TRBJ1-1, with 10 bases that match TRBD1. The CDR3 length is 14 residues. V was pared by 7 bases and J by 7 bases, with 9 bases of the junction left unmatched. Germline V gene data show CDR1 as ENHRY and CDR2 as SYGVKD. The CDR3 DNA reads TGTGCCATCAACGACAGGGGGCAGGAGGGTGAAGCTTTCTTT. Protein: CAINDRGQEGEAFF.

This clone was counted many times. The rearrangement links TRBV27 to TRBJ1-3; D ambiguous. Trimming left V 5 bases short and J 4 bases short, with 9 bases between. The CDR3 runs 13 residues. The V gene's germline CDR1 is MNHEY and CDR2 SMNVEV (reference sequence). As DNA, the CDR3 is TGTGCCAGCAGTCCCCGGAGCGGAAACACCATATATTTT. Protein product: CASSPRSGNTIYF.

In this sample, this clone turned up once. The V call is TRBV21-1, the J call TRBJ1-2; the D call TRBD1 from the table was never checked on the DNA. TRBV21-1 has pseudogene status. This CDR3 region has 14 residues. The CDR3 is CASSKEAGNYGYTF. The CDR3 coding sequence is TGTGCCAGCAGCAAAGAGGCAGGAAACTATGGCTACACCTTC.

In its sample, this clone was seen once. The genes are TRBV7-2 and TRBJ2-3; TRBD2 aligns across 16 bases. Germline CDR1 reads SGHTA; CDR2 reads FQGNSA. The CDR3 extends over 17 amino acids. V dropped 6 bases and J dropped 7; count of bases not matched to a gene: 10. The CDR3 spells CASRAPGLAGGPHTQYF. The CDR3 DNA reads as TGTGCCAGCAGAGCGCCGGGACTAGCGGGGGGGCCACATACGCAGTATTTT.

V and J are TRBV24-1 and TRBJ2-6; no firm D call. Germline V CDR1 and CDR2: KGHDR, SFDVKD. The CDR3 contains 17 residues. Between the trimmed V and J ends, which lost 3 bases and 0 bases, there was a span of 11 bases. This CDR3 is CATSDSTRGSGANVLTF. The CDR3 nucleotides read TGTGCCACCAGTGATAGCACAAGAGGCTCTGGGGCCAACGTCCTGACTTTC.